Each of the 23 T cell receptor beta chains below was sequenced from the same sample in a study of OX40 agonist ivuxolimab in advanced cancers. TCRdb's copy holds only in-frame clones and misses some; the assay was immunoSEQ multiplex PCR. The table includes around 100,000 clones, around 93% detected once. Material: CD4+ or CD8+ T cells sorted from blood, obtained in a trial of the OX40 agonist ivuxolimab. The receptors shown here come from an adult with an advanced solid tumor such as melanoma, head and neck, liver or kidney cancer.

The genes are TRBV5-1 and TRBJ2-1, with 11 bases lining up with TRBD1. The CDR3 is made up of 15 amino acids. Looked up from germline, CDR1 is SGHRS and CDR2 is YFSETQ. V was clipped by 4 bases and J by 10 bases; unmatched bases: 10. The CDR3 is CASSHPGQGVREQFF. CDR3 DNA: TGCGCCAGCAGCCACCCGGGACAGGGGGTTCGGGAGCAGTTCTTC.

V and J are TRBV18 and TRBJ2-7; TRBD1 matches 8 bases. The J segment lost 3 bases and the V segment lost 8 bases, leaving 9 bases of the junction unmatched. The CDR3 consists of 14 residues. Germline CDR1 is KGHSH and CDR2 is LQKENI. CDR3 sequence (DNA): TGTGCCAGCGTCGAGTCCGACAGGGGCTACGAGCAGTACTTC. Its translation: CASVESDRGYEQYF.

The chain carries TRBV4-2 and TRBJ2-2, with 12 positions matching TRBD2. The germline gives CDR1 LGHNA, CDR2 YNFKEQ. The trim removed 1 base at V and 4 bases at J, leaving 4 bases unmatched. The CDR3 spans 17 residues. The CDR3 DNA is TGTGCCAGCAGCCAAGCCCTGACTAGCGGGAGCACCGGGGAGCTGTTTTTT. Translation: CASSQALTSGSTGELFF.

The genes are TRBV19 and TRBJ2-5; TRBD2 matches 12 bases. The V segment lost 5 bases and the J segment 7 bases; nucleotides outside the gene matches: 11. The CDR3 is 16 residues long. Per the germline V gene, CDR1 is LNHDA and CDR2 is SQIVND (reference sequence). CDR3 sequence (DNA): TGTGCCAGTAGTCGGACTAGCGGGGACGTCTTTGGGACCCAGTACTTC. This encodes CASSRTSGDVFGTQYF.

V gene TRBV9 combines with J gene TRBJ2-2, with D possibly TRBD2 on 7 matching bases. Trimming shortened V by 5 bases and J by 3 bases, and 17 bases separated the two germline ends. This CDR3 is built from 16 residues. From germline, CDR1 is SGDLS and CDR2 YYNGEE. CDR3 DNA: TGTGCCAGCAGTTGGGGGGCGGGAGACGACACCGGGGAGCTGTTTTTT. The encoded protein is CASSWGAGDDTGELFF.

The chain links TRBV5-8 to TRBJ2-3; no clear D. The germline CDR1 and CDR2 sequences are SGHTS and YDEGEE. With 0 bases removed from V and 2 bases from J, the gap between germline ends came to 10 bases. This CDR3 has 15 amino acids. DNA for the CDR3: TGTGCCAGCAGCTTGGGGTCCAGGACCACAGATACGCAGTATTTT. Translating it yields CASSLGSRTTDTQYF.

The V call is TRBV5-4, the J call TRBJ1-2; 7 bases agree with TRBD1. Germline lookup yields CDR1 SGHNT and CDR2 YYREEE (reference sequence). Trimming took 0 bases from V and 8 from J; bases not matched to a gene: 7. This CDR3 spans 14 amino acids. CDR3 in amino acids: CASSLDRGLIGYTF. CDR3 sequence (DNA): TGTGCCAGCAGCTTGGACAGGGGACTAATAGGCTACACCTTC.

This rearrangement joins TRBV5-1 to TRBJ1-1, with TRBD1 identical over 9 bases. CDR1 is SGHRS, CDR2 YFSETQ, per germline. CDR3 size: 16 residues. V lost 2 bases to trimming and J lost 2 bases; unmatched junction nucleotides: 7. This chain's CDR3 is CASSFTGTGTNTEAFF. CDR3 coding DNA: TGCGCCAGCAGCTTCACCGGGACAGGGACTAACACTGAAGCTTTCTTT.

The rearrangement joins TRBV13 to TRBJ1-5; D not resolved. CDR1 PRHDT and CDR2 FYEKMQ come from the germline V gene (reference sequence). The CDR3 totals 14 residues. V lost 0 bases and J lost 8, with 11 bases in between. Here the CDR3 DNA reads TGTGCCAGCAGCTTAGGTGGCGGTGGGGAGCCCCAGCATTTT. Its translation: CASSLGGGGEPQHF.

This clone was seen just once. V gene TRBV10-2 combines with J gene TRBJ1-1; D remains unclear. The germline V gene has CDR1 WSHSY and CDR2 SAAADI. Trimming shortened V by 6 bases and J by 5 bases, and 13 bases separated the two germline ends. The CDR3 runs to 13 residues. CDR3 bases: TGCGCCAGCAGAAGTCAGGAGATGACTGAAGCTTTCTTT. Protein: CASRSQEMTEAFF.

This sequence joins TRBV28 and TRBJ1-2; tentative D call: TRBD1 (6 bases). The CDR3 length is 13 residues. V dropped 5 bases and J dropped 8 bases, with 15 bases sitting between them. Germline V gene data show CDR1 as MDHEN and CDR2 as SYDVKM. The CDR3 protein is CASSRVQGDGYTF. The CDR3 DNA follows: TGTGCCAGCAGTCGGGTACAGGGAGACGGCTACACCTTC.

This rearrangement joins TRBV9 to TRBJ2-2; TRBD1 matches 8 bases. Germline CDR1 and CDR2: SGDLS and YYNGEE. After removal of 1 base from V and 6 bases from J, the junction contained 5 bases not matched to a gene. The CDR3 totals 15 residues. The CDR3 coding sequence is TGTGCCAGCAGCGTACAGGGGGCCTCCGCCGGGGAGCTGTTTTTT. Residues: CASSVQGASAGELFF.

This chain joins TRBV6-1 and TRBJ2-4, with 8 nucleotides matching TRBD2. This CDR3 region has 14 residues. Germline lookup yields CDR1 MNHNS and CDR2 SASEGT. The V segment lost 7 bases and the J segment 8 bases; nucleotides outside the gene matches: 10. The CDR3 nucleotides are TGTGCCAGCAAAGAGCGGGGGACTAAGCACATTCAGTACTTC. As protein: CASKERGTKHIQYF.

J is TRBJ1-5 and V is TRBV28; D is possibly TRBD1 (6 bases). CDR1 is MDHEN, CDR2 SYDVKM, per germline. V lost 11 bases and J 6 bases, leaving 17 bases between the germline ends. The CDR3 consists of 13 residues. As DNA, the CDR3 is TGTGCCTGCCGGGGGGCGCAGGCTCAGCCCCAGCATTTT. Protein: CACRGAQAQPQHF. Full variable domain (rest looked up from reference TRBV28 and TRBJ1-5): DVKVTQSSRYLVKRTGEKVFLECVQDMDHENMFWYRQDPGLGLRLIYFSYDVKMKEKGDIPEGYSVSREKKERFSLILESASTNQTSMYLCACRGAQAQPQHFGDGTRLSIL.

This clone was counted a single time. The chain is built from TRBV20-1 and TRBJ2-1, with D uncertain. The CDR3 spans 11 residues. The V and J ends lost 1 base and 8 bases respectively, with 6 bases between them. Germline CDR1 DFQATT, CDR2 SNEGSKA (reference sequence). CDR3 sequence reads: CSARVWDEQFF. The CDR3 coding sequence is TGCAGTGCTAGAGTTTGGGATGAGCAGTTCTTC.

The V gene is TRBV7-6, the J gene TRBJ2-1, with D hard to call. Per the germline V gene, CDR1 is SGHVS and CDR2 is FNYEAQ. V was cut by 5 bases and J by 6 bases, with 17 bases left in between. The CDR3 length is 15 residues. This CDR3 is CASSRDPNQLNEQFF. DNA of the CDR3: TGTGCCAGCAGCCGCGACCCGAACCAGCTCAATGAGCAGTTCTTC.

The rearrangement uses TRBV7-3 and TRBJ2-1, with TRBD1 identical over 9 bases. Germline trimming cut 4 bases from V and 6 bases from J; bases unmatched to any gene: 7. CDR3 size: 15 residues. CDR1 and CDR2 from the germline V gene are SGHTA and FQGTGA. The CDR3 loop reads CASSSGGTGSNEQFF. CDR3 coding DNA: TGTGCCAGCAGCTCCGGGGGGACAGGGAGCAATGAGCAGTTCTTC.

CDR3 DNA: TGTGCCAGCAGCGGACAGGACTACACTGAAGCTTTCTTT. Its protein product is CASSGQDYTEAFF. The chain uses TRBV7-6 and TRBJ1-1; TRBD1 matches 7 bases. The CDR3 covers 13 residues. V was clipped by 5 bases and J by 3 bases; unmatched bases: 3. Germline V gene data show CDR1 as SGHVS and CDR2 as FNYEAQ.

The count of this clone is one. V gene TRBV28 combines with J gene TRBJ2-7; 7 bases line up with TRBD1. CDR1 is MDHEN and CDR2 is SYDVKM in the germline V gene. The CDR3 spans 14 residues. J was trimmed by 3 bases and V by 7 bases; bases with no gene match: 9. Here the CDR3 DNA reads TGTGCCAGCAAGTTTAGGGACAGAAACTACGAGCAGTACTTC. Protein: CASKFRDRNYEQYF.

CDR3 DNA sequence: TGTGCCAGCAGTTTGGGGGGGTTGAACACTGAAGCTTTCTTT. Translating it yields CASSLGGLNTEAFF. The chain couples TRBV28 to TRBJ1-1, with D tentatively TRBD1 (5 bases). Germline lookup yields CDR1 MDHEN and CDR2 SYDVKM. Trimming pared 3 bases from V and 0 bases from J, leaving 8 bases between. The length of the CDR3 is 14 residues.

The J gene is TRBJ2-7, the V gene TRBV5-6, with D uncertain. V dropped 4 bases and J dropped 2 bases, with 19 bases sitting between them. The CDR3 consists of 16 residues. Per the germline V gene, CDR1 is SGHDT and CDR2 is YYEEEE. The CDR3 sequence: CASSKGPPLGTYEQYF. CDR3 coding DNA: TGTGCCAGCAGCAAGGGCCCGCCATTGGGTACCTACGAGCAGTACTTC.

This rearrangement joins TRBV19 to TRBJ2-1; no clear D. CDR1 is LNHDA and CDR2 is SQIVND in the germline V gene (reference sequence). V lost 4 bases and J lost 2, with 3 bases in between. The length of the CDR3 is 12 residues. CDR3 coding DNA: TGTGCCAGTAGTACGGCCTACAATGAGCAGTTCTTC. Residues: CASSTAYNEQFF.

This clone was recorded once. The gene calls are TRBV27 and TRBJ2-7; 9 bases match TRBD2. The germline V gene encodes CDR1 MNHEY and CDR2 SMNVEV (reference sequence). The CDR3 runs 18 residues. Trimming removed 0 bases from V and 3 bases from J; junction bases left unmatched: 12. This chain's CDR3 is CASSLSGTSLGTLYEQYF. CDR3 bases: TGTGCCAGCAGTTTATCGGGGACTAGCCTCGGAACCCTCTACGAGCAGTACTTC.